The next 13 T cell receptor beta chains were all read from a single sample in a study of beta chain features in type 1 diabetes. Notes on the study in general: For Type 1 diabetes patients, all four CD4+ subsets carried TCRB CDR3s that were moderately but significantly shorter.

Expressed TCRB transcripts were sequenced because the entire RNA isolate underwent reverse transcription. The repertoire was sequenced with immunoSEQ multiplex PCR; TCRdb's copy has only in-frame clones and lacks some. This sample has approximately 170,000 clones, with roughly 8% found just once. For these TCRs, the target antigens are not known. The sample taken for sequencing was central memory CD4+ T cells from blood. The receptors shown here come from a man between 18 and 35 years old with type 1 diabetes.

This clone has just a few counts. The rearrangement joins TRBV19 to TRBJ2-1; 13 bases map to TRBD2. J gave up 6 bases and V 8 bases, and 10 bases lay outside the gene matches. The CDR3 is 16 amino acids. CDR1 is LNHDA and CDR2 is SQIVND in the germline V gene (reference sequence). The CDR3: CASARTSGRIPNEQFF. CDR3 DNA: TGTGCCAGTGCCAGGACTAGCGGGAGAATACCCAATGAGCAGTTCTTC.

This clone has more than one count but fewer than ten. CDR3 nucleotide sequence: TGTGCCAGCAGCTTAGTGAGACTAGCCCAGGAGACCCAGTACTTC. Translated: CASSLVRLAQETQYF. The rearrangement uses TRBV7-8 and TRBJ2-5; 7 bases align to TRBD2. Losses at the gene ends were 1 base for V and 5 bases for J; bases not matched to a gene: 7. CDR1 and CDR2 from the germline V gene are SGHVS and FQNEAQ. This CDR3 has 15 residues.

This clone was picked up many times. CDR3 amino acids: CASEETDTYEQYF. Here the CDR3 DNA reads TGTGCCAGTGAGGAGACGGATACCTACGAGCAGTACTTC. The chain uses TRBV19 and TRBJ2-7, with unresolved D. Trimming removed 8 bases at V and 2 bases at J, with 13 bases between. There are 13 residues in the CDR3. CDR1 is LNHDA and CDR2 is SQIVND in the germline V gene (reference sequence).

The chain carries TRBV6-5 and TRBJ1-1; D gene unclear. Germline-derived CDR1 and CDR2 are MNHEY and SVGAGI. Trimming shortened V by 3 bases and J by 5 bases, and 10 bases separated the two germline ends. CDR3 size: 13 residues. Here the CDR3 reads CASSYPGGTEAFF. For the CDR3, the DNA is TGTGCCAGCAGTTATCCGGGTGGAACTGAAGCTTTCTTT.

The chain joins TRBV5-6 to TRBJ2-7; D gene ambiguous. The germline V gene encodes CDR1 SGHDT and CDR2 YYEEEE. Trimming pared 4 bases from V and 4 bases from J, leaving 6 bases between. The CDR3 covers 11 residues. In DNA, the CDR3 is TGTGCCAGCAGCCATGAGTACGAGCAGTACTTC. Protein: CASSHEYEQYF.

This clone has a handful of counts. The chain recombines TRBV5-1 with TRBJ2-1; 7 bases fit TRBD2. The V gene end was trimmed by 4 bases and the J gene end by 4 bases; junction bases not matched to a gene: 11. Germline values: CDR1 SGHRS, CDR2 YFSETQ. This CDR3 has 16 residues. CDR3 in amino acids: CASSPHSGPLYNEQFF. CDR3 sequence (DNA): TGCGCCAGCAGCCCCCATAGCGGGCCCCTATACAATGAGCAGTTCTTC.

V gene TRBV28 combines with J gene TRBJ1-1; TRBD1 aligns across 9 bases. The V and J ends lost 5 bases and 3 bases, in that order; junction bases with no gene match: 4. CDR3 length: 14 residues. Germline-derived CDR1 and CDR2 are MDHEN and SYDVKM. Here the CDR3 reads CASSPGTGHTEAFF. Here the CDR3 DNA reads TGTGCCAGCAGTCCAGGGACAGGGCACACTGAAGCTTTCTTT.

The rearrangement joins TRBV27 to TRBJ2-3; 8 nucleotides match TRBD1. The CDR3 loop spans 15 amino acids. V trimming: 0 bases; J trimming: 6 bases; junction bases outside the gene matches: 5. Germline-derived CDR1 and CDR2 are MNHEY and SMNVEV (reference sequence). The CDR3 nucleotides are TGTGCCAGCAGTTTATCGATTTACAGGGGGGATACGCAGTATTTT. Translated: CASSLSIYRGDTQYF.

This clone came up a few times. The chain is built from TRBV9 and TRBJ2-2, with D maybe TRBD1 (6 bases). V was trimmed by 3 bases and J by 5 bases, leaving 11 bases between them. The CDR3 covers 14 residues. CDR1 is SGDLS and CDR2 is YYNGEE in the germline V gene. In nucleotides, the CDR3 is TGTGCCAGCAGCGACCGGACAGAGACCGGGGAGCTGTTTTTT. Amino acids: CASSDRTETGELFF.

DNA for the CDR3: TGTGCCAGCAGCCGGAGGAGCGGGAGCAATGCAGATACGCAGTATTTT. This sequence encodes CASSRRSGSNADTQYF. The V gene is TRBV7-2, the J gene TRBJ2-3; 8 bases fit TRBD2. In germline, CDR1 is SGHTA, CDR2 FQGNSA. V dropped 5 bases and J dropped 4; count of bases not matched to a gene: 11. CDR3 length: 16 residues.

This clone has more than one count but fewer than ten. The chain has TRBV18 and TRBJ2-3; TRBD2 matches at 10 bases. The CDR3 extends over 13 amino acids. Looked up from germline, CDR1 is KGHSH and CDR2 is LQKENI. V lost 8 bases and J lost 1; bases outside the gene matches: 0. CDR3 residues: CASGTSGTDTQYF. In DNA form, the CDR3 reads TGTGCCAGCGGGACTAGCGGCACAGATACGCAGTATTTT.

This clone was seen more than once but under ten times. The V gene is TRBV9, the J gene TRBJ1-2, with 10 bases aligning to TRBD1. The CDR3 runs 16 residues. CDR1 is SGDLS, CDR2 YYNGEE, per germline. V was clipped by 4 bases and J by 7 bases; unmatched bases: 13. The CDR3 loop is CASSKNQMTGGGGYTF. Here the CDR3 DNA reads TGTGCCAGCAGCAAAAACCAGATGACAGGGGGCGGTGGCTACACCTTC.

The chain carries TRBV5-1 and TRBJ2-3, with D uncertain. The CDR3 loop spans 13 amino acids. CDR1 is SGHRS and CDR2 is YFSETQ in the germline V gene. Trimming shortened V by 0 bases and J by 6 bases, and 8 bases separated the two germline ends. CDR3 in DNA: TGCGCCAGCAGCTTGGCTTCCTCGGATACGCAGTATTTT. The encoded protein is CASSLASSDTQYF.